The clone carrying this T cell receptor (beta chain) was counted between two and nine times. Constant-region reverse primers amplified full-length variable regions, followed by semi-nested Nested Universal Primer A PCR. TCRdb reprocessed the 5' RACE reads via MiXCR and lists one record per CDR3 protein. The sample records nearly 55,000 distinct CDR3 sequences, over 20% being singletons. Naive CD4+ T cells were purified with Tregs depleted by CD25. V was clipped by 4 bases and J by 8 bases; unmatched bases: 10. The CDR3 has 16 residues. Looked up from germline, CDR1 is SGHVS and CDR2 is FQNEAQ. The chain combines TRBV7-8 with TRBJ2-1; 11 bases match TRBD2. The TCR sequence derives from a female donor with breast cancer. Source material: tumor-infiltrating naive CD4+ T cells sorted from the breast tumor. The sample's subset: naive CD4+ T cells, CD4+CD45RA+CD25-. Written as DNA, the CDR3 is TGTGCCAGCAGCTCCCCACTAGCGGGAGCCCGCCATGAGCAGTTCTTC. It encodes CASSSPLAGARHEQFF. Full variable domain (rest looked up from reference TRBV7-8 and TRBJ2-1): GAGVSQSPRYKVAKRGQDVALRCDPISGHVSLFWYQQALGQGPEFLTYFQNEAQLDKSGLPSDRFFAERPEGSVSTLKIQRTQQEDSAVYLCASSSPLAGARHEQFFGPGTRLTVL.